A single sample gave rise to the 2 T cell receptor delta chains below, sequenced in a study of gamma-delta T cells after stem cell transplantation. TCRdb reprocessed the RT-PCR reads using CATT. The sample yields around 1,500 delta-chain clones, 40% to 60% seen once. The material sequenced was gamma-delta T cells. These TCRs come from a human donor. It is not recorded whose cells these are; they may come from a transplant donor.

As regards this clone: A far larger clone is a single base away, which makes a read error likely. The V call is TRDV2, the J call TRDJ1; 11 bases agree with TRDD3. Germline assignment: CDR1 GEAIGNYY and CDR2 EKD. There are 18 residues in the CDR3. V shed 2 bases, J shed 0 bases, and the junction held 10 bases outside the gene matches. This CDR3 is CACDRLGDIGGYTDKLIF. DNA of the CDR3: TGTGCCTGTGACAGACTGGGGGATATCGGGGGGTACACCGATAAACTCATCTTT.

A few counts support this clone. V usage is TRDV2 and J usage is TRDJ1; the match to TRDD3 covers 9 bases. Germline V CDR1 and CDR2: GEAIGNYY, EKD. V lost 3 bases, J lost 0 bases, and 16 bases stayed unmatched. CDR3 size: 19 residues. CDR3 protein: CACDPLTVTGGGYTDKLIF. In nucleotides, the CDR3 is TGTGCCTGTGACCCCCTCACGGTAACTGGGGGAGGGTACACCGATAAACTCATCTTT.